The 16 T cell receptor beta chains in this list originate from one sample, sequenced in a study of blood T cells in healthy people across ages. Then a second PCR, running about 7 to 11 cycles, was carried out with a sample-barcoded 5' primer and a J-beta primer mix. TCRdb called the 5' RACE reads again in MiXCR, with one record for every CDR3 protein. The table includes 630,000 or so distinct CDR3 sequences, 32% detected once. The source material was blood. The receptors originated from a woman aged 80 or over in good health.

In this sample, this clonotype turned up many times. The gene calls are TRBV6-2 or TRBV6-3 and TRBJ2-1, with TRBD2 matching 14 bases. V lost 1 base to trimming and J lost 8 bases; unmatched junction nucleotides: 1. The CDR3 runs 15 residues. CDR1 is MNHEY and CDR2 is SVGEGT in the germline V gene. The CDR3: CASSYLGLAGDEQFF. CDR3 in DNA: TGTGCCAGCAGTTACTTGGGACTAGCGGGGGATGAGCAGTTCTTC.

This clonotype was found many times. The chain links TRBV30 to TRBJ1-2; D may be TRBD1 (5 bases). The V gene's germline CDR1 is GTSNPN and CDR2 SVGIG (reference sequence). V lost 5 bases to trimming and J lost 0 bases, with 13 bases between them. The CDR3 runs 14 residues. This CDR3 reads CAWLTGHPNYGYTF. In nucleotides, the CDR3 is TGTGCCTGGCTAACAGGACACCCTAACTATGGCTACACCTTC.

This clonotype was recorded many times. The gene calls are TRBV5-1 and TRBJ2-5, with 9 bases identical to TRBD1. V was clipped by 0 bases and J by 4 bases; unmatched bases: 7. Germline values: CDR1 SGHRS, CDR2 YFSETQ. The CDR3 totals 16 residues. The CDR3 sequence: CASSLGPGQGPETQYF. CDR3 DNA sequence: TGCGCCAGCAGCTTGGGTCCGGGACAGGGTCCAGAGACCCAGTACTTC.

CDR3 sequence: CASREGASSYNEQFF. DNA for the CDR3: TGCGCCAGCAGAGAGGGGGCGAGCTCCTACAATGAGCAGTTCTTC. The chain has TRBV5-1 and TRBJ2-1; 7 nucleotides match TRBD1. Germline values: CDR1 SGHRS, CDR2 YFSETQ. The V and J ends lost 5 bases and 0 bases, in that order; junction bases with no gene match: 5. The CDR3 covers 15 residues.

The rearrangement joins TRBV7-2 to TRBJ1-6; D is possibly TRBD1 (5 bases). The CDR3 extends over 15 amino acids. With 5 bases removed from V and 18 bases from J, the gap between germline ends came to 26 bases. The germline gives CDR1 SGHTA, CDR2 FQGNSA. The CDR3 DNA reads TGTGCCAGCAGCCCCGGCGGGGCCGGGGGAATCACCCCCCACTTT. Translating it yields CASSPGGAGGITPHF.

The sample holds many counts of this clonotype. The chain is built from TRBV20-1 and TRBJ1-2; D may be TRBD1 (6 bases). The CDR3 covers 12 residues. Trimming shortened V by 5 bases and J by 5 bases, and 12 bases separated the two germline ends. CDR1 and CDR2 (germline): DFQATT, SNEGSKA (reference sequence). CDR3: CSAQDRRYGYTF. CDR3 coding DNA: TGCAGTGCTCAGGACAGACGATATGGCTACACCTTC.

Ten or more counts support this clonotype. This sequence joins TRBV5-4 and TRBJ2-3; D is perhaps TRBD1 (6 bases). Trimming left V 1 base short and J 6 bases short, with 15 bases between. Germline V gene data show CDR1 as SGHNT and CDR2 as YYREEE (reference sequence). This CDR3 has 15 amino acids. The CDR3 protein is CASSLPHRVTDTQYF. DNA of the CDR3: TGTGCCAGCAGCTTGCCCCACAGGGTAACCGATACGCAGTATTTT.

This clonotype was seen only a few times. V gene TRBV2 combines with J gene TRBJ1-4; a possible D gene is TRBD1 (5 bases). The germline CDR1 and CDR2 sequences are SNHLY and FYNNEI. The CDR3 covers 14 residues. V lost 2 bases, J lost 3 bases, and 7 bases lay in between. The CDR3 nucleotides read TGTGCCAGCAGTGAACCAGGGCCTAATGAAAAACTGTTTTTT. Translating gives CASSEPGPNEKLFF.

With regard to this clonotype: Possible read error: a much larger clone is one base away. CDR3 bases: TGTGCCAGCAGCCTAGTGGGAAGGGACGGCAACGAGCAGTACTTC. This gives the protein CASSLVGRDGNEQYF. The V gene is TRBV6-1, the J gene TRBJ2-5; D might be TRBD1 or TRBD2, each matching 5 bases. The end of the DNA aligns better with TRBJ2-7, so the J call may be wrong. This CDR3 has 15 residues. The germline CDR1 and CDR2 sequences are MNHNS and SASEGT.

This clonotype was seen only a few times. The chain combines TRBV28 with TRBJ1-2; D is possibly TRBD1 (5 bases). Trimming shortened V by 6 bases and J by 0 bases, and 11 bases separated the two germline ends. This CDR3 spans 14 amino acids. Germline values: CDR1 MDHEN, CDR2 SYDVKM. The CDR3 DNA is TGTGCCAGCAGACCCAAGGGGCCTAACTATGGCTACACCTTC. Translating gives CASRPKGPNYGYTF.

This clonotype was detected ten times or more. The chain is built from TRBV25-1 and TRBJ1-2; 7 bases fit TRBD1. Germline V gene data show CDR1 as MGHDK and CDR2 as SYGVNS. This CDR3 spans 16 amino acids. V shed 4 bases and J 6 bases; nucleotides not matched to a gene: 14. The CDR3 coding sequence is TGTGCCAGCAGTGTCCTCGACAGGGATTCTCGGAATGGCTACACCTTC. It yields the protein CASSVLDRDSRNGYTF.

This clonotype has at least ten counts. The chain combines TRBV20-1 with TRBJ1-5; D is undetermined. The V gene's germline CDR1 is DFQATT and CDR2 SNEGSKA (reference sequence). Trimming shortened V by 1 base and J by 1 base, and 17 bases separated the two germline ends. The CDR3 sequence is 17 residues long. The CDR3: CSARAPSPGGSNQPQHF. As DNA, the CDR3 is TGCAGTGCTAGAGCCCCTTCCCCCGGTGGCAGCAATCAGCCCCAGCATTTT.

The chain has TRBV20-1 and TRBJ2-2; 8 positions match TRBD1. Trimming removed 5 bases from V and 2 bases from J; junction bases left unmatched: 10. CDR3 length: 16 residues. Germline V lookup: CDR1 DFQATT, CDR2 SNEGSKA (reference sequence). The DNA for the CDR3 is TGCAGTGCTGCTCCTTTTGGACAGGGCAACACCGGGGAGCTGTTTTTT. This translates into CSAAPFGQGNTGELFF.

This clonotype appeared many times. The chain employs TRBV6-1 and TRBJ2-3; 12 bases agree with TRBD1. CDR1 and CDR2 from the germline V gene are MNHNS and SASEGT. V shed 6 bases and J 6 bases; nucleotides not matched to a gene: 4. The CDR3 extends over 14 amino acids. This chain's CDR3 is CASSRDRGLDTQYF. CDR3 bases: TGTGCCAGCAGCCGGGACAGGGGGCTGGATACGCAGTATTTT.

This clonotype showed up many times. The CDR3 spells CASSLGGAGVFTDTQYF. DNA of the CDR3: TGTGCCAGCAGCTTAGGGGGAGCGGGGGTATTCACAGATACGCAGTATTTT. The V gene is TRBV7-2, the J gene TRBJ2-3; 8 bases match TRBD2. Germline-derived CDR1 and CDR2 are SGHTA and FQGNSA. The CDR3 contains 17 residues. The V and J ends lost 1 base and 2 bases, in that order; junction bases with no gene match: 8.

The chain joins TRBV6-6 to TRBJ1-1; a weak D match, TRBD1 (6 bases). CDR3 length: 14 residues. The V and J ends lost 5 bases and 0 bases respectively, with 10 bases between them. Germline V gene data show CDR1 as MNHNY and CDR2 as SVGAGI (reference sequence). In nucleotides, the CDR3 is TGTGCCAGCAGTACGGGACATCTGAACACTGAAGCTTTCTTT. Encoded protein: CASSTGHLNTEAFF.